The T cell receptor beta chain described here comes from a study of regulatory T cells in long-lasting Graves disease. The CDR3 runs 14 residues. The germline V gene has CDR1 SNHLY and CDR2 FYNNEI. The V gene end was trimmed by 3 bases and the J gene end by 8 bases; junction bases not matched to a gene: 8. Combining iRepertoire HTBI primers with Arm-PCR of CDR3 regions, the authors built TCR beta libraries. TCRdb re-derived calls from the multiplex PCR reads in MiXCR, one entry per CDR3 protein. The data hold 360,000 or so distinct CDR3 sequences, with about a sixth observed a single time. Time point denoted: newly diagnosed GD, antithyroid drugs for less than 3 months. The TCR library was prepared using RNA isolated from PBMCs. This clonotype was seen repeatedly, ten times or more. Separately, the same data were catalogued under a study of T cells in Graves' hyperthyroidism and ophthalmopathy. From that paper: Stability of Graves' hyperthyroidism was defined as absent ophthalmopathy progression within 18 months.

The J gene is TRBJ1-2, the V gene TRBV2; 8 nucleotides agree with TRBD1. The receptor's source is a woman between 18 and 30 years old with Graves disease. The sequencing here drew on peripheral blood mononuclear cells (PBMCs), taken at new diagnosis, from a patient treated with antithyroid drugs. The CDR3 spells CASSDRRTGHGYTF. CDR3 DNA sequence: TGTGCCAGCAGTGATAGAAGGACAGGGCACGGCTACACCTTC.